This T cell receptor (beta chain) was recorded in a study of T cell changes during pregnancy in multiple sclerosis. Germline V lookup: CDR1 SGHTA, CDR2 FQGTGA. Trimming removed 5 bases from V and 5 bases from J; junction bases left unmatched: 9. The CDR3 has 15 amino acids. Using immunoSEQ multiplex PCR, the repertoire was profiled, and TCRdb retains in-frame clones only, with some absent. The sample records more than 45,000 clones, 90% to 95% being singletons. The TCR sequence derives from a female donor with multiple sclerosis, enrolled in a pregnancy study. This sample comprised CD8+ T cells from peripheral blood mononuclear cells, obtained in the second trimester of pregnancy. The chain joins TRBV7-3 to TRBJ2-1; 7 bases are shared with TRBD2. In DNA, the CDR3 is TGTGCCAGCAGCCAAGTGAGCGGGGAGCACAATGAGCAGTTCTTC. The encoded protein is CASSQVSGEHNEQFF.